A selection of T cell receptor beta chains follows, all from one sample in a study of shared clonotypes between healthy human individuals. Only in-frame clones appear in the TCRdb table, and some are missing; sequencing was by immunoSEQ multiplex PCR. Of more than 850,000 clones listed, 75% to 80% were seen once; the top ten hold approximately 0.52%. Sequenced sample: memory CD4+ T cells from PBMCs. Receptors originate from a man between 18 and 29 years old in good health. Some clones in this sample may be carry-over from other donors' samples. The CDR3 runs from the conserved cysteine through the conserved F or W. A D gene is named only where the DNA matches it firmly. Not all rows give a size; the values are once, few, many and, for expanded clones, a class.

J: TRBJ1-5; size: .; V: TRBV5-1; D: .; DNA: TGCGCCAGCAGTCATGGCCCCCTGACAGGCGACAATCAGCCCCAGCATTTT; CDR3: CASSHGPLTGDNQPQHF
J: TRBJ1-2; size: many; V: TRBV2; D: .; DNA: TGTGCCAGCAGTAATCAGGGTAACCGTGGCTACACCTTC; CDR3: CASSNQGNRGYTF
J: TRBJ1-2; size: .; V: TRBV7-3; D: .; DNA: TGTGCCAGCAGCAACTATCAGGGAGGAGAGGGCTACACCTTC; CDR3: CASSNYQGGEGYTF
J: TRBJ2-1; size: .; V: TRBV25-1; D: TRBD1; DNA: TGTGCCAGCAGTCCCCCCCCCGGACAGGTGTTCTTC; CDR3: CASSPPPGQVFF
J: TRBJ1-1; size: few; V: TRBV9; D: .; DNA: TGTGCCAGCAGCGCCTCCGGGACGTTCGGCCCTGAAGCTTTCTTT; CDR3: CASSASGTFGPEAFF
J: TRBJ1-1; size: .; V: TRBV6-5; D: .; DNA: TGTGCCAGCAGTCAAGGGGGGGCTGAAGCTTTCTTT; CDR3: CASSQGGAEAFF
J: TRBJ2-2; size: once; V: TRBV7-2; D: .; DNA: TGTGCCAGCACCACGATGGGGTGGGTTTCCTCCGGGGAGCTGTTTTTT; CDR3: CASTTMGWVSSGELFF
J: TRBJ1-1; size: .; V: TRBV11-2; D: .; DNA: TGTGCCAGCAGCCTAGTGGGAAGGTTCACTGAAGCTTTCTTT; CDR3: CASSLVGRFTEAFF
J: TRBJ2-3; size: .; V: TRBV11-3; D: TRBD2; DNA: TGTGCCAGCAGCTCAGTAGCGGGAGATCCAAATACGCAGTATTTT; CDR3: CASSSVAGDPNTQYF
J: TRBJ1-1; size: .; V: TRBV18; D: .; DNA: TGTGCCAGCTCGCCAAGGGCGGGGGCGCTGGCCACTGAAGCTTTCTTT; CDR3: CASSPRAGALATEAFF
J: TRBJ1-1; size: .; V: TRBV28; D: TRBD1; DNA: TGTGCCAGCACCAATCAGGGGGCAGAAGCTTTCTTT; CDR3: CASTNQGAEAFF
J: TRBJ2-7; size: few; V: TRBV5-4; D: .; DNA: TGTGCCAGCAGCCGACCTGAGGCCTACGAGCAGTACTTC; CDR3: CASSRPEAYEQYF
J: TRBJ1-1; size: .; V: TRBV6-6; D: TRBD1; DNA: TGTGCCAGCAGGACGACAGGGAGGAACACTGAAGCTTTCTTT; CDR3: CASRTTGRNTEAFF
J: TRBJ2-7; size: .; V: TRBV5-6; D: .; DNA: TGTGCCAGCAGCTTGTACGGTTACGAGCAGTACTTC; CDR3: CASSLYGYEQYF
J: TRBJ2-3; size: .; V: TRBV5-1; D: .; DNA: TGCGCCAGCAGCTTTGCCACCTTAGATACGCAGTATTTT; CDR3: CASSFATLDTQYF
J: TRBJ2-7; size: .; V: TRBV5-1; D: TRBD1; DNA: TGCGCCAGCAGCCTACAGGGGGGCCGGGAGCAGTACTTC; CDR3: CASSLQGGREQYF
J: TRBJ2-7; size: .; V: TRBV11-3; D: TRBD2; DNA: TGTGCCAGCAGCTTAGCTAGTATACTAGCGGGTGTAACTCGGAAGCAGTACTTC; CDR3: CASSLASILAGVTRKQYF
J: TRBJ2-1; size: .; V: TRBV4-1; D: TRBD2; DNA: TGCGCCAGCCGGGAGGGGGCCTACAATGAGCAGTTCTTC; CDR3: CASREGAYNEQFF
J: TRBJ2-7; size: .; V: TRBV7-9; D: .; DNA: TGTGCCAGCAGCTTCCCCGGGATCTCCTACGAGCAGTACTTC; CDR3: CASSFPGISYEQYF
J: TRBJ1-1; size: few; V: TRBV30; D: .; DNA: TGTGCCTGGAGCCAACAAATCGGCACTGAAGCTTTCTTT; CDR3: CAWSQQIGTEAFF
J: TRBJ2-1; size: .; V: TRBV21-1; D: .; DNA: TGTGCCAGCAGCAACGGGACAGGGTATGAGCAGTTCTTC; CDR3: CASSNGTGYEQFF
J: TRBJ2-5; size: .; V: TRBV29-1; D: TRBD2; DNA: TGCAGCGTTGCGGTTAGCGGGAGGGCGGGGGAGACCCAGTACTTC; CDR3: CSVAVSGRAGETQYF
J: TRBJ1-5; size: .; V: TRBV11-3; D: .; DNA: TGTGCCAGCAGCCCGGGTCCGCTCCGTTCGCCCCAGCATTTT; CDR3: CASSPGPLRSPQHF
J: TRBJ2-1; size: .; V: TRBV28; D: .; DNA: TGTGCCGCCCGGGGGGCAGGGGGCAGGAATGAGCAGTTCTTC; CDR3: CAARGAGGRNEQFF
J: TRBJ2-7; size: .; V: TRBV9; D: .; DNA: TGTGCCAGCAGCGTAGGCCAGGTCCCAAGCTCCTACGAGCAGTACTTC; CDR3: CASSVGQVPSSYEQYF
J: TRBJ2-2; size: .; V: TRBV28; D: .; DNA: TGTGCCAGCAGTGACAGGAGCCCCGGGGAGCTGTTTTTT; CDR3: CASSDRSPGELFF
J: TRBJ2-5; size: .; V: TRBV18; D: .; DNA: TGTGCCAGCTCACCACGCTTGCAAGAGACCCAGTACTTC; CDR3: CASSPRLQETQYF
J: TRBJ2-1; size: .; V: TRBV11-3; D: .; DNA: TGTGCCAGCAGCTTAGTATTTGGTAGTGGGGATTCGTACAATGAGCAGTTCTTC; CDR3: CASSLVFGSGDSYNEQFF
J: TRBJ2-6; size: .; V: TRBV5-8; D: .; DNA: TGTGCCAGCAGCTCTCTGGGGGCCAACGTCCTGACTTTC; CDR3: CASSSLGANVLTF
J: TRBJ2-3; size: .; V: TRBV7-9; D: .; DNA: TGTGCCAGCAGCCCTTACAGGAACAGGGGCACAGATACGCAGTATTTT; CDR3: CASSPYRNRGTDTQYF
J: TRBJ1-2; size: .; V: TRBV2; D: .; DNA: TGTGCCAGCGGTGCACTTCTCTATGGCTACACCTTC; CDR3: CASGALLYGYTF
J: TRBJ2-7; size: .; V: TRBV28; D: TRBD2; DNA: TGTGCCAGCAGTTTGGGCGGGGGCTACGAGCAGTACTTC; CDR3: CASSLGGGYEQYF
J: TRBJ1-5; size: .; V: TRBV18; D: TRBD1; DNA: TGTGCCAGCTCGGATGGGACAGCCTTCAATCAGCCCCAGCATTTT; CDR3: CASSDGTAFNQPQHF
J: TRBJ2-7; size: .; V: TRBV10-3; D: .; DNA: TGTGCCATCAGTTCCCGGGGGAGAGGCGAGCAGTACTTC; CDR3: CAISSRGRGEQYF
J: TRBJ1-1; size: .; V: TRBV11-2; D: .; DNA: TGTGCCAGCAACCCTGGGGGGTCCCTTTCGACTGAAGCTTTCTTT; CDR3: CASNPGGSLSTEAFF
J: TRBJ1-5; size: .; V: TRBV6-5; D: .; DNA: TGTGCCAGCAGTATGCACCCGTATAGCAATCAGCCCCAGCATTTT; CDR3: CASSMHPYSNQPQHF
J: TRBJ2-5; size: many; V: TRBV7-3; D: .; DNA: TGTGCCAGCAGCGCAACCAGGGCAGTGAAAGAGACCCAGTACTTC; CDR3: CASSATRAVKETQYF
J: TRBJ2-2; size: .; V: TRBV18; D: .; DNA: TGTGCCAGCCAATGGGCACAGGTCAACACCGGGGAGCTGTTTTTT; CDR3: CASQWAQVNTGELFF
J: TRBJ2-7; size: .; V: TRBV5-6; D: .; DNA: TGTGCCAGCAGCTTAAGGGCGAACTACGAGCAGTACTTC; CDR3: CASSLRANYEQYF
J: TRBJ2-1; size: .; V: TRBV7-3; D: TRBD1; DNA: TGTGCCAGCAGCTTAATCGCAGGACAGGGGATGGGGAATGAGCAGTTCTTC; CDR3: CASSLIAGQGMGNEQFF
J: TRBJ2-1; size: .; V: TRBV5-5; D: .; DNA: TGTGCCAGCAGCTTGGCCTGGGCCCTCTCCTACAATGAGCAGTTCTTC; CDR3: CASSLAWALSYNEQFF
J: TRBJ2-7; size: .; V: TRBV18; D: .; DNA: TGTGCCAGCTCCCCAGGGGGAGGGAGTAACGAGCAGTACTTC; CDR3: CASSPGGGSNEQYF
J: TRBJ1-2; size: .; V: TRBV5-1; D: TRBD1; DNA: TGCGCCAGCAGCTTGGGAGGGGGCGCTCAATATGGCTACACCTTC; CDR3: CASSLGGGAQYGYTF
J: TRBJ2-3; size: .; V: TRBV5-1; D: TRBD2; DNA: TGCGCCAGCAGCCGCCTAGCGGGAGCAAGCACAGATACGCAGTATTTT; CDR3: CASSRLAGASTDTQYF
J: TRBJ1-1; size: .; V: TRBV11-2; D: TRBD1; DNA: TGTGCCAGCAGCGAGGTACAGGGGGAGGGTGAAGCTTTCTTT; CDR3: CASSEVQGEGEAFF